The sequence of this T cell receptor beta chain was determined in a study of cytomegalovirus exposure and HLA in healthy donors. 60 Vbeta and 13 Jbeta primers were used in PCR. Per the authors' pipeline: Unique TCR beta chains totaled 80 million to 100 million in a later count, with about 11 million of them shared. TCRdb's table, derived via immunoSEQ multiplex PCR, lists solely in-frame clones and lacks some. V, J and clone size are those of that table, while D and trimming were read from the DNA. The top ten clones hold roughly 3% of a sample with around 110,000 clones, 9.5% of them seen once. There are 14 residues in the CDR3. V lost 8 bases, J lost 7 bases, and 21 bases lay in between. Germline-derived CDR1 and CDR2 are MNHEY and SMNVEV (reference sequence). Only a few counts were recorded for this clone.

Sequencing input: PBMCs. The J gene is TRBJ2-7, the V gene TRBV27, with D unclear. This receptor was obtained from a man under 40 in good health and CMV-seronegative. CDR3 residues: CASGWSPELVEQYF. The CDR3 bases are TGTGCCAGCGGTTGGAGCCCTGAATTGGTTGAGCAGTACTTC.